The next 2 T cell receptor beta chains were all read from a single sample in a study of T cell changes during pregnancy in multiple sclerosis. Measured with immunoSEQ multiplex PCR; TCRdb has only the in-frame clones, and not every one. This sample has 50,000 to 65,000 clones; roughly nine tenths occur once, and the top ten carry around 2.1%. Specimen: peripheral blood, collected in the first trimester of pregnancy. These receptors all come from a female donor in good health, enrolled as a control in a pregnancy study.

V gene TRBV7-8 combines with J gene TRBJ1-1, with no clear D. This CDR3 is 16 amino acids long. CDR1 is SGHVS, CDR2 FQNEAQ, per germline. Trimming left V 1 base short and J 3 bases short, with 15 bases between. The CDR3 DNA sequence: TGTGCCAGCAGCTTAGAGAGCGGGGTAATTTACACTGAAGCTTTCTTT. Its translation: CASSLESGVIYTEAFF. The full variable domain, in which reference TRBV7-8 and TRBJ1-1 provide the parts outside the CDR3, is GAGVSQSPRYKVAKRGQDVALRCDPISGHVSLFWYQQALGQGPEFLTYFQNEAQLDKSGLPSDRFFAERPEGSVSTLKIQRTQQEDSAVYLCASSLESGVIYTEAFFGQGTRLTVV.

The rearrangement joins TRBV14 to TRBJ1-2; possible D gene TRBD1, 5 bases. Per germline, CDR1 SGHDN and CDR2 FVKESK. The CDR3 sequence is 16 residues long. The germline V and J ends were trimmed by 0 bases and 8 bases, with 19 bases remaining between them. The CDR3 nucleotides are TGTGCCAGCAGCCAAGATTGGGCAGACAGTCGACGAGGCTACACCTTC. Translating it yields CASSQDWADSRRGYTF.